This TCR beta chain was captured in a study of T cells in Graves' hyperthyroidism and ophthalmopathy. On the study more broadly: At the time of initial diagnosis and before any treatment, peripheral blood was collected.

TCR beta CDR3 regions were amplified from RNA. In the first-round RT-PCR of the TCR CDR3, the HTBI primer set was used. MiXCR, applied by TCRdb to the multiplex PCR reads, yields one record per CDR3 protein. Among around 290,000 distinct CDR3 sequences listed, over 15% were seen once. CDR1 is LNHDA, CDR2 SQIVND, per germline (reference sequence). The V and J ends lost 7 bases and 3 bases, in that order; junction bases with no gene match: 9. CDR3 length: 15 residues. Exclusion criteria comprised uncontrolled infection, other autoimmune disease, pregnancy or lactation. Thyroid ultrasound, orbital computed tomography, clinical symptoms, and serum thyroxine and TRAb underpinned diagnoses. This clonotype was found a few times.

This chain connects TRBV19 to TRBJ1-3; 7 positions agree with TRBD1. This TCR derives from a woman aged 60-70 years with Graves' ophthalmopathy. Sequencing was done on a sample of blood. In nucleotides, the CDR3 is TGTGCCAGTACCCCACAGGGGAGAATTGGAAACACCATATATTTT. Translating it yields CASTPQGRIGNTIYF.